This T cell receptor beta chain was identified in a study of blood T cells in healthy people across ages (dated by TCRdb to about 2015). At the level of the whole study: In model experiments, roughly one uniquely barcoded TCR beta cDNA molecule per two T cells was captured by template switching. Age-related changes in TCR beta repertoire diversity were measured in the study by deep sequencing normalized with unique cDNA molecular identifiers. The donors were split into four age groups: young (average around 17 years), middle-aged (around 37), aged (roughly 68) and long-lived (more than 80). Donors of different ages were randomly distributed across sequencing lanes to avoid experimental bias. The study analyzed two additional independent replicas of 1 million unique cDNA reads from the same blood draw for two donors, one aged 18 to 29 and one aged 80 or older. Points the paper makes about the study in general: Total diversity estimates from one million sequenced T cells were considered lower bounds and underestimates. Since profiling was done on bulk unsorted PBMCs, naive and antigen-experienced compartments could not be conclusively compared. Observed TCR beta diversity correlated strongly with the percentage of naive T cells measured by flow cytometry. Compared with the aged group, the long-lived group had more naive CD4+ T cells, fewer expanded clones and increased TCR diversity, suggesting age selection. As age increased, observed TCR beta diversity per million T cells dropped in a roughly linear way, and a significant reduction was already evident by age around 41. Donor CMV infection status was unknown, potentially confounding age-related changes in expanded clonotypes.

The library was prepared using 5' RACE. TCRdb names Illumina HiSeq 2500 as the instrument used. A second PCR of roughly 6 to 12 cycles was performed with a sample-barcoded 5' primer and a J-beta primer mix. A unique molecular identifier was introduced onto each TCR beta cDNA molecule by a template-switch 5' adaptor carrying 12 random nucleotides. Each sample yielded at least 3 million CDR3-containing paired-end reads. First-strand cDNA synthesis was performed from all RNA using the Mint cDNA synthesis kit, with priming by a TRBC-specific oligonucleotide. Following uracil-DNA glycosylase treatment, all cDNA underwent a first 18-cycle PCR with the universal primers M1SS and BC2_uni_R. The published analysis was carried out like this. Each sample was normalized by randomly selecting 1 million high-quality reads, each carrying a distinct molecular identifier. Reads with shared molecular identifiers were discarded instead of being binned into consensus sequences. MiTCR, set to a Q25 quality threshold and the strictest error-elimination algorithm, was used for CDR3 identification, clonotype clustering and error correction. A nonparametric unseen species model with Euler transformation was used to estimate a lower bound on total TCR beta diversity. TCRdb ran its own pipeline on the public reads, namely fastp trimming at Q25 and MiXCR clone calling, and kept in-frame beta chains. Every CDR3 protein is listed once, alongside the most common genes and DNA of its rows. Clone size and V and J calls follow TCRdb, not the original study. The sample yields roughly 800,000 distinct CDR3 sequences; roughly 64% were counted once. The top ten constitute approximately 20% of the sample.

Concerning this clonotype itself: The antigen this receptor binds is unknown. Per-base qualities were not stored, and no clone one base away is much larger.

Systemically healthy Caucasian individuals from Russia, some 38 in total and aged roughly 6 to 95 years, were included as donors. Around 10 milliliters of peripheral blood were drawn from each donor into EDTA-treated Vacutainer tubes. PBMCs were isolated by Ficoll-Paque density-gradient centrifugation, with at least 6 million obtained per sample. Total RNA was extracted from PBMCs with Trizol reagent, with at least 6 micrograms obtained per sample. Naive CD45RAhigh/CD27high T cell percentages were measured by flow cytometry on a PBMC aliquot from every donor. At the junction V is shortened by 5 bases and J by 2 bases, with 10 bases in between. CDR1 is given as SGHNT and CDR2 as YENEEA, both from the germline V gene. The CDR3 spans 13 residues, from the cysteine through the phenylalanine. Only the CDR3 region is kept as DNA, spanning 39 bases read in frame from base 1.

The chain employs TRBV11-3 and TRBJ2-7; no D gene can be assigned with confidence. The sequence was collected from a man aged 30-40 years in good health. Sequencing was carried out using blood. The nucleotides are TGTGCCAGCAGCCTCACTATAGCCTACGAGCAGTACTTC. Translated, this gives CASSLTIAYEQYF.